The following is a TCR beta chain sequence with its context. The data belong to a study of cytomegalovirus exposure and HLA in healthy donors. Assay: immunoSEQ multiplex PCR; the TCRdb copy retains only in-frame clones and omits some. The data contain fewer than 120,000 clones, around 90% of them singletons. CDR1 and CDR2 (germline): LNHDA, SQIVND (reference sequence). V was cut by 5 bases and J by 0 bases, with 11 bases left in between. CDR3 length: 15 residues. This receptor was taken from a woman aged 18-29 years in good health and CMV-seronegative. The chain recombines TRBV19 with TRBJ2-1; maybe TRBD2 (6 bases). The sample comprised PBMCs. For the CDR3, the DNA is TGTGCCAGTAGTGAGCTAGCGCGCTCCTACAATGAGCAGTTCTTC. As protein: CASSELARSYNEQFF.